The 32 T cell receptor beta chains presented below share a single source sample, sequenced in a study of blood T cell repertoires in COVID-19. TCRdb's table, derived via immunoSEQ multiplex PCR, lists solely in-frame clones and lacks some. The table shows around 250,000 clones, with approximately 90% occurring only once. Input material: PBMCs or T cells enriched from blood (not recorded which). Every receptor here comes from a man younger than 35 who had recovered from COVID-19.

The chain links TRBV19 to TRBJ2-1, with TRBD2 identical over 11 bases. Germline assignment: CDR1 LNHDA and CDR2 SQIVND (reference sequence). CDR3 size: 15 residues. V shed 2 bases, J shed 7 bases, and the junction held 4 bases outside the gene matches. CDR3 DNA: TGTGCCAGTAGTATAATAGCGGGGGGGCTGAATGAGCAGTTCTTC. Translated: CASSIIAGGLNEQFF.

This chain joins TRBV18 and TRBJ1-4, with 7 bases identical to TRBD1. The CDR3 contains 16 residues. V was clipped by 5 bases and J by 5 bases; unmatched bases: 11. Germline CDR1 is KGHSH and CDR2 is LQKENI. CDR3 residues: CASSKTPGTENEKLFF. The CDR3 region has the DNA TGTGCCAGCTCAAAAACCCCCGGGACAGAGAATGAAAAACTGTTTTTT. The whole variable domain, remainder taken from reference TRBV18 and TRBJ1-4, is NAGVMQNPRHLVRRRGQEARLRCSPMKGHSHVYWYRQLPEEGLKFMVYLQKENIIDESGMPKERFSAEFPKEGPSILRIQQVVRGDSAAYFCASSKTPGTENEKLFFGSGTQLSVL.

The rearrangement uses TRBV6-1 and TRBJ2-4; 8 nucleotides agree with TRBD2. Germline values: CDR1 MNHNS, CDR2 SASEGT. V lost 2 bases to trimming and J lost 4 bases; unmatched junction nucleotides: 7. This CDR3 is 16 amino acids long. CDR3 region: CASSEPVTSGKNIQYF. For the CDR3, the DNA is TGTGCCAGCAGTGAACCGGTAACTAGCGGTAAAAACATTCAGTACTTC.

In its sample, this clone was seen a few times. The rearrangement links TRBV6-5 to TRBJ1-2, with D maybe TRBD1 (5 bases). Deletions cut 0 bases from V and 8 bases from J, with 10 bases between. Per the germline V gene, CDR1 is MNHEY and CDR2 is SVGAGI. This CDR3 is 13 amino acids long. In nucleotides, the CDR3 is TGTGCCAGCAGTTACTCCGCAGGGTCCGGCTACACCTTC. This gives the protein CASSYSAGSGYTF.

The chain combines TRBV10-3 with TRBJ2-3, with 13 bases that match TRBD2. The CDR3 spans 16 residues. CDR1 is ENHRY, CDR2 SYGVKD, per germline. V lost 2 bases, J lost 4 bases, and 3 bases stayed unmatched. In DNA form, the CDR3 reads TGTGCCATCAGTGAGGAAGGACTAGCGGGAGCAGATACGCAGTATTTT. This encodes CAISEEGLAGADTQYF.

The chain combines TRBV27 with TRBJ1-2, with 7 bases fitting TRBD1. This CDR3 is built from 14 residues. CDR1 is MNHEY and CDR2 is SMNVEV in the germline V gene (reference sequence). V was pared by 2 bases and J by 3 bases, with 3 bases of the junction left unmatched. The CDR3 is CASSLGTAHYGYTF. CDR3 bases: TGTGCCAGCAGTTTAGGGACAGCTCACTATGGCTACACCTTC.

The V and J genes are TRBV27 and TRBJ2-4; D perhaps matches TRBD2 (6 bases). The germline V gene has CDR1 MNHEY and CDR2 SMNVEV (reference sequence). With 4 bases removed from V and 1 base from J, the gap between germline ends came to 20 bases. CDR3 size: 18 residues. The CDR3 is CASSYGAGVGRAKNIQYF. CDR3 coding DNA: TGTGCCAGCAGTTACGGGGCTGGGGTGGGGAGGGCCAAAAACATTCAGTACTTC.

This rearrangement joins TRBV2 to TRBJ1-1; 7 bases match TRBD1. The junction had 3 bases not matched to a gene; V was cut back by 2 bases and J by 6 bases. There are 13 residues in the CDR3. Germline CDR1 is SNHLY and CDR2 is FYNNEI. The CDR3 loop reads CASSESGQPEAFF. In DNA form, the CDR3 reads TGTGCCAGCAGTGAATCGGGACAGCCTGAAGCTTTCTTT.

This clone was observed a handful of times. V and J are TRBV7-9 and TRBJ2-1; D gene ambiguous. The V end was cut by 10 bases, the J end by 7 bases, with 23 bases between. Germline CDR1 is SEHNR and CDR2 is FQNEAQ (reference sequence). The CDR3 contains 15 residues. The CDR3: CATDPGWVAPNEQFF. The CDR3 DNA is TGTGCCACCGACCCCGGGTGGGTAGCACCTAATGAGCAGTTCTTC.

The chain recombines TRBV2 with TRBJ1-1; D might be TRBD1 (5 bases). This CDR3 has 11 amino acids. Trimming took 6 bases from V and 6 from J, leaving 8 bases between them. Germline loops: CDR1 SNHLY, CDR2 FYNNEI. This CDR3 is CASRSGPEAFF. The CDR3 region has the DNA TGTGCCAGCAGATCAGGGCCTGAAGCTTTCTTT.

V and J are TRBV3-1 (or the pseudogene TRBV3-2) and TRBJ2-2; 8 nucleotides align to TRBD1. The ends lost 3 bases at V and 4 bases at J; junction bases unmatched: 7. This CDR3 has 16 amino acids. Germline V CDR1 and CDR2: LGHDT, YNNKEL (reference sequence). As DNA, the CDR3 is TGTGCCAGCAGCCATTCGGACAGGGATCCCACCGGGGAGCTGTTTTTT. Its protein product is CASSHSDRDPTGELFF.

The J gene is TRBJ2-3, the V gene TRBV11-2, with TRBD2 matching 8 bases. Germline V gene sequence: CDR1 SGHAT, CDR2 FQNNGV. V gave up 5 bases and J gave up 2 bases; unmatched junction bases: 6. This CDR3 comprises 15 residues. CDR3 residues: CASSRKGLVTDTQYF. The CDR3 DNA sequence: TGTGCCAGCAGCCGGAAGGGACTAGTCACAGATACGCAGTATTTT.

The chain combines TRBV7-9 with TRBJ2-3; weak D call: TRBD2 (5 bases). Germline values: CDR1 SEHNR, CDR2 FQNEAQ (reference sequence). This CDR3 spans 15 amino acids. V was trimmed by 2 bases and J by 4 bases, leaving 13 bases between them. CDR3 DNA: TGTGCCAGCAGCTTATTTGGGGAGTCGGCAGATACGCAGTATTTT. Translation gives CASSLFGESADTQYF.

The chain is built from TRBV4-1 and TRBJ2-1, with 7 positions matching TRBD1. The CDR3 contains 16 residues. Germline V gene data show CDR1 as MGHRA and CDR2 as YSYEKL. Trimming removed 2 bases from V and 3 bases from J; junction bases left unmatched: 7. CDR3 sequence (DNA): TGCGCCAGCAGCCAAAACCCGGGACAGCTCTACAATGAGCAGTTCTTC. Translated: CASSQNPGQLYNEQFF.

The chain recombines TRBV27 with TRBJ1-1; D remains unclear. Germline assignment: CDR1 MNHEY and CDR2 SMNVEV (reference sequence). This CDR3 is built from 14 residues. V lost 7 bases and J lost 4, with 16 bases in between. The CDR3 here is CASMITVGSTEAFF. Written as DNA, the CDR3 is TGTGCCAGCATGATTACAGTCGGGAGCACTGAAGCTTTCTTT.

V usage is TRBV5-3 and J usage is TRBJ2-2; TRBD2 matches 15 bases. TRBV5-3 is identified as an open reading frame with a role that is uncertain. The CDR3 runs 20 residues. V was clipped by 0 bases and J by 1 base; unmatched bases: 7. The CDR3 DNA follows: TGTGCCAGAAGCTTGGCCCCCCGGGGACTAGCGGGAGGGAACACCGGGGAGCTGTTTTTT. Its protein product is CARSLAPRGLAGGNTGELFF.

This rearrangement joins TRBV9 to TRBJ2-7; 10 bases agree with TRBD2. This CDR3 is 15 amino acids long. V lost 3 bases and J lost 3; bases outside the gene matches: 6. Germline V gene data show CDR1 as SGDLS and CDR2 as YYNGEE. DNA of the CDR3: TGTGCCAGCAGCGCTGGACTAGCGGAGGGCTACGAGCAGTACTTC. Protein sequence: CASSAGLAEGYEQYF. The full variable domain, completed using reference TRBV9 and TRBJ2-7, is DSGVTQTPKHLITATGQRVTLRCSPRSGDLSVYWYQQSLDQGLQFLIQYYNGEERAKGNILERFSAQQFPDLHSELNLSSLELGDSALYFCASSAGLAEGYEQYFGPGTRLTVT.

The chain carries TRBV28 and TRBJ2-1; D unresolved. CDR1 is MDHEN and CDR2 is SYDVKM in the germline V gene. The V end was cut by 4 bases, the J end by 0 bases, with 10 bases between. The CDR3 covers 15 residues. The CDR3 DNA reads as TGTGCCAGCAGTTCCACGAGTACCTCCTACAATGAGCAGTTCTTC. Residues: CASSSTSTSYNEQFF.

The gene calls are TRBV24-1 and TRBJ1-2; 8 bases map to TRBD1. The CDR3 has 13 residues. V lost 4 bases, J lost 8 bases, and 5 bases stayed unmatched. CDR1 KGHDR and CDR2 SFDVKD come from the germline V gene. As DNA, the CDR3 is TGTGCCACCAGTGAAATAGGGACAGGCGGCTACACCTTC. Translating gives CATSEIGTGGYTF.

The chain is built from TRBV3-1 (or the pseudogene TRBV3-2) and TRBJ2-5, with 10 bases lining up with TRBD2. Germline V lookup: CDR1 LGHDT, CDR2 YNNKEL (reference sequence). Trimming took 1 base from V and 5 from J; bases not matched to a gene: 10. The CDR3 runs 17 residues. This CDR3 is CASSQVYSGGPGETQYF. CDR3 nucleotides: TGTGCCAGCAGCCAAGTTTATAGCGGGGGGCCCGGCGAGACCCAGTACTTC.

This clone has just one count. The V call is TRBV27, the J call TRBJ2-1; possible D gene TRBD2, 6 bases. CDR1 is MNHEY, CDR2 SMNVEV, per germline (reference sequence). The CDR3 length is 16 residues. Between the trimmed V and J ends, which lost 0 bases and 3 bases, there was a span of 12 bases. The DNA for the CDR3 is TGTGCCAGCAGTTTATCCCTCGGGAGAGTCTACAATGAGCAGTTCTTC. It is translated as CASSLSLGRVYNEQFF.

The rearrangement links TRBV11-2 to TRBJ2-5, with D unresolved. Germline loops: CDR1 SGHAT, CDR2 FQNNGV. The ends were cut back, 6 bases at V and 2 bases at J, with 10 bases in the middle. The CDR3 runs 13 residues. The CDR3 spells CASRRLGQETQYF. The CDR3 DNA reads TGTGCCAGCAGGAGACTGGGTCAAGAGACCCAGTACTTC.

This chain joins TRBV30 and TRBJ1-1; 7 bases fit TRBD1. The CDR3 has 13 amino acids. V trimming: 2 bases; J trimming: 1 base; junction bases outside the gene matches: 1. Germline V gene data show CDR1 as GTSNPN and CDR2 as SVGIG (reference sequence). The CDR3 sequence is CAWSSGGNTEAFF. The CDR3 coding sequence is TGTGCCTGGAGTTCAGGGGGGAACACTGAAGCTTTCTTT.

Here the CDR3 reads CASSLVMNTEAFF. The CDR3 DNA reads as TGTGCCAGCAGCTTGGTCATGAACACTGAAGCTTTCTTT. The V call is TRBV5-6, the J call TRBJ1-1; unclear D gene. CDR3 length equals 13 residues. V was shortened by 0 bases and J by 0 bases, with 3 bases between the two germline ends. Germline CDR1 reads SGHDT; CDR2 reads YYEEEE. Full variable domain (rest looked up from reference TRBV5-6 and TRBJ1-1): DAGVTQSPTHLIKTRGQQVTLRCSPKSGHDTVSWYQQALGQGPQFIFQYYEEEERQRGNFPDRFSGHQFPNYSSELNVNALLLGDSALYLCASSLVMNTEAFFGQGTRLTVV.

The chain has TRBV19 and TRBJ2-7; 7 bases map to TRBD2. V shed 3 bases, J shed 4 bases, and the junction held 12 bases outside the gene matches. Germline CDR1 LNHDA, CDR2 SQIVND (reference sequence). The CDR3 has 16 amino acids. CDR3 protein: CASSMRLGLGSYEQYF. CDR3 nucleotide sequence: TGTGCCAGTAGTATGAGGCTAGGACTAGGATCGTACGAGCAGTACTTC. Looking up the rest from reference TRBV19 and TRBJ2-7 gives the full variable domain: DGGITQSPKYLFRKEGQNVTLSCEQNLNHDAMYWYRQDPGQGLRLIYYSQIVNDFQKGDIAEGYSVSREKKESFPLTVTSAQKNPTAFYLCASSMRLGLGSYEQYFGPGTRLTVT.

J is TRBJ1-1 and V is TRBV9; D is unclear. CDR1 and CDR2 (germline): SGDLS, YYNGEE. The V end was cut by 0 bases, the J end by 1 base, with 4 bases between. The CDR3 loop spans 13 amino acids. The CDR3 loop is CASSVGPNTEAFF. DNA for the CDR3: TGTGCCAGCAGCGTAGGGCCGAACACTGAAGCTTTCTTT.

To note about this clone: The sample carries other DNA sequences with the same CDR3. The CDR3 DNA reads as TGTGCCAGTAGTCCTGGGACTAGCGGTTACGAGCAGTACTTC. Translation gives CASSPGTSGYEQYF. The V gene is TRBV19, the J gene TRBJ2-7; TRBD2 aligns across 11 bases. Germline V gives CDR1 LNHDA, CDR2 SQIVND (reference sequence). This CDR3 region has 14 residues. V was clipped by 5 bases and J by 4 bases; unmatched bases: 4.

The chain uses TRBV13 and TRBJ2-1, with 7 bases identical to TRBD2. From germline, CDR1 is PRHDT and CDR2 FYEKMQ (reference sequence). The CDR3 sequence is 16 residues long. The V segment lost 5 bases and the J segment 5 bases; nucleotides outside the gene matches: 12. The CDR3 DNA reads TGTGCCAGCAGCCCGACAGCGGGGCTGGCGAACAATGAGCAGTTCTTC. Amino acid sequence: CASSPTAGLANNEQFF.

As for this clone: Other nucleotide sequences from this sample produce the same CDR3. The V call is TRBV19, the J call TRBJ2-7, with D uncertain. Germline lookup yields CDR1 LNHDA and CDR2 SQIVND (reference sequence). The CDR3 covers 14 residues. Trimming took off 1 base at V and 2 bases at J, with 9 bases between the two ends. The CDR3 nucleotides read TGTGCCAGTAGTATAGGTCTTGCAGCCTACGAGCAGTACTTC. Translation: CASSIGLAAYEQYF. The full variable domain, rest sourced from reference TRBV19 and TRBJ2-7, is DGGITQSPKYLFRKEGQNVTLSCEQNLNHDAMYWYRQDPGQGLRLIYYSQIVNDFQKGDIAEGYSVSREKKESFPLTVTSAQKNPTAFYLCASSIGLAAYEQYFGPGTRLTVT.

The chain joins TRBV27 to TRBJ2-1, with D possibly TRBD2 on 6 matching bases. The ends were cut back, 8 bases at V and 9 bases at J, with 17 bases in the middle. The CDR3 extends over 13 amino acids. Germline CDR1 reads MNHEY; CDR2 reads SMNVEV (reference sequence). The CDR3 spells CASGAGLEGEQFF. Written as DNA, the CDR3 is TGTGCCAGCGGAGCGGGCCTCGAGGGTGAGCAGTTCTTC.

The chain recombines TRBV5-4 with TRBJ1-2; TRBD1 might be the D (5 bases). The CDR3 is made up of 13 amino acids. Trimming pared 0 bases from V and 3 bases from J, leaving 6 bases between. CDR1 is SGHNT, CDR2 YYREEE, per germline (reference sequence). CDR3 sequence (DNA): TGTGCCAGCAGCTTGGAGGGGTACTATGGCTACACCTTC. Translating it yields CASSLEGYYGYTF.

The chain joins TRBV6-1 to TRBJ1-5, with 8 bases aligning to TRBD1. V lost 4 bases, J lost 2 bases, and 7 bases stayed unmatched. The CDR3 runs 16 residues. CDR1 is MNHNS and CDR2 is SASEGT in the germline V gene. CDR3 sequence reads: CASSGPGGVGNQPQHF. CDR3 nucleotides: TGTGCCAGCAGTGGGCCAGGGGGCGTTGGCAATCAGCCCCAGCATTTT.